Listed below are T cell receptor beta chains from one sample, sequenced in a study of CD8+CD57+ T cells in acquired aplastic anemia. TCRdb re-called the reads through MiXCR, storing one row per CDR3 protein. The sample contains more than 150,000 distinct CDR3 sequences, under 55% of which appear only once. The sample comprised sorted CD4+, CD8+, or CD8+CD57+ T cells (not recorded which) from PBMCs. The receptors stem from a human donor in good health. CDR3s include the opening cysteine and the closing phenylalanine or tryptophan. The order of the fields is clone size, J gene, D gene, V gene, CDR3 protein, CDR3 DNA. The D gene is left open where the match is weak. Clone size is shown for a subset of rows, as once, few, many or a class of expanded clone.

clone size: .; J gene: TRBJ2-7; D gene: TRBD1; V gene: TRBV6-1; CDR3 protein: CASSRDRGVEQYF; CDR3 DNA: TGTGCCAGCAGCCGTGACAGGGGGGTCGAGCAGTACTTC
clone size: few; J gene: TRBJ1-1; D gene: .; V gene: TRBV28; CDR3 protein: CAIGRTEAFF; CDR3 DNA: TGTGCCATCGGCCGCACTGAAGCTTTCTTT
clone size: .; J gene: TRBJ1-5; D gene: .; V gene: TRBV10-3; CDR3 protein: CAISESLRISNQPQHF; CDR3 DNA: TGTGCCATCAGTGAGTCGCTCAGGATTAGCAATCAGCCCCAGCATTTT
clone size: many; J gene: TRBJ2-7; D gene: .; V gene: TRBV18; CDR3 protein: CASSPPSPSGYEQYF; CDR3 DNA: TGTGCCAGCTCACCACCTTCCCCTTCGGGCTACGAGCAGTACTTC
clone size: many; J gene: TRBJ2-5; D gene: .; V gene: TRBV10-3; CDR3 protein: CAISAAHQETQYF; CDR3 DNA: TGTGCCATCAGCGCGGCCCACCAAGAGACCCAGTACTTC
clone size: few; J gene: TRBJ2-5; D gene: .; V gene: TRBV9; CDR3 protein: CASSVVEQETQYF; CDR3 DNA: TGTGCCAGCAGCGTAGTGGAACAAGAGACCCAGTACTTC
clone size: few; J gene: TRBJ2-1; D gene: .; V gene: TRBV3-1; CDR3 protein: CASSQEGDYTYNEQFF; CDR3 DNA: TGTGCCAGCAGCCAAGAAGGTGACTATACTTACAATGAGCAGTTCTTC
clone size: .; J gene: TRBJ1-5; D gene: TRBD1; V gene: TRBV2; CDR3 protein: CASSGDRAGGNQPQHF; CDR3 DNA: TGTGCCAGCAGCGGAGACAGGGCGGGAGGCAATCAGCCCCAGCATTTT
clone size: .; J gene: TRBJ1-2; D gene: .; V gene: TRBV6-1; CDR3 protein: CASSDPGTYTATQNYGYTF; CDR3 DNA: TGTGCCAGCAGTGACCCCGGAACTTACACCGCCACCCAGAACTATGGCTACACCTTC
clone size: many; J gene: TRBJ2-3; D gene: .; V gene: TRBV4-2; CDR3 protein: CASSQADTQYF; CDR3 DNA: TGTGCCAGCAGCCAAGCAGATACGCAGTATTTT
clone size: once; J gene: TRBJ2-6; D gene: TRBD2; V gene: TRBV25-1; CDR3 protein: CASSSRTSGRVGANVPTF; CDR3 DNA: TGTGCCAGCAGTTCTCGGACTAGCGGGAGAGTTGGGGCCAACGTCCCGACTTTC
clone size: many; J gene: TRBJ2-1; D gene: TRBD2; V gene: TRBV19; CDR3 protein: CASSVRGLAGDEQFF; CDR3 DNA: TGTGCCAGTAGTGTAAGGGGACTAGCGGGAGATGAGCAGTTCTTC
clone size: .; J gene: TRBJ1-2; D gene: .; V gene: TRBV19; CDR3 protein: CASTRRGDRGNYGYTF; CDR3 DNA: TGTGCCAGTACCAGACGAGGGGACCGGGGCAACTATGGCTACACCTTC
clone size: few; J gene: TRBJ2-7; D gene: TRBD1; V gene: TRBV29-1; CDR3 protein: CSVEAGGYEQYF; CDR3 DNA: TGCAGCGTTGAAGCAGGGGGCTACGAGCAGTACTTC
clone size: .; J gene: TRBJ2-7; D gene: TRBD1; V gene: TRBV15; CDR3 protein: CATSVAGGYEQYF; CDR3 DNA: TGTGCCACCAGCGTTGCAGGGGGCTACGAGCAGTACTTC
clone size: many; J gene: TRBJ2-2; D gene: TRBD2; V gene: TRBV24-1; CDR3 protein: CATSRVAGGNTGELFF; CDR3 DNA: TGTGCCACCAGTCGGGTAGCGGGAGGGAACACCGGGGAGCTGTTTTTT
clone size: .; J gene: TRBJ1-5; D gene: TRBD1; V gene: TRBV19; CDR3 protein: CASNSWDRPFQPQHF; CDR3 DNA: TGTGCCAGTAACTCTTGGGACAGGCCTTTTCAGCCCCAGCATTTT
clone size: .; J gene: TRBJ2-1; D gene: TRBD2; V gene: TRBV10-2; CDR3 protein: CASTPPTSKNEQFF; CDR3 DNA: TGCGCCAGCACCCCTCCGACTAGCAAAAATGAGCAGTTCTTC
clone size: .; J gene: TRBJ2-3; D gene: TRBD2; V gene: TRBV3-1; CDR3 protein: CASSQDGLAGGTDTQYF; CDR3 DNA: TGTGCCAGCAGCCAAGATGGACTAGCGGGAGGCACAGATACGCAGTATTTT
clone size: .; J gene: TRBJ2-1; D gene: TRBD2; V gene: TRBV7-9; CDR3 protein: CASSKTSGSEQLF; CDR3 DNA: TGTGCCAGCAGCAAGACTAGCGGGAGTGAGCAGCTCTTC
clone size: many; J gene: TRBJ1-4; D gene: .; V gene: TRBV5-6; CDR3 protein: CASSFNVAGRNEKLFF; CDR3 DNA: TGTGCCAGCAGCTTCAACGTGGCAGGCCGAAATGAAAAACTGTTTTTT
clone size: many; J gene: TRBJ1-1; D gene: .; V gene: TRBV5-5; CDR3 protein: CASSFMENTEAFF; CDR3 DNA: TGTGCCAGCAGCTTTATGGAGAACACTGAAGCTTTCTTT
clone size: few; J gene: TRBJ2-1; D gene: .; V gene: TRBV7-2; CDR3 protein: CASSSRVGPSYNEQFF; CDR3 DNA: TGTGCCAGCAGCTCTCGGGTGGGTCCTTCCTACAATGAGCAGTTCTTC
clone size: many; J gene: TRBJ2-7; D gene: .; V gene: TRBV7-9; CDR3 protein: CASSFGGGQTYEQYF; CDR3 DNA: TGTGCCAGCAGCTTTGGGGGGGGACAGACCTACGAGCAGTACTTC
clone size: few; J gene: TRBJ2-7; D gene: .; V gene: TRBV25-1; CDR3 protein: CASSEYRTSYEQYF; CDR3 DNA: TGTGCCAGCAGTGAATATCGGACTTCCTACGAGCAGTACTTC
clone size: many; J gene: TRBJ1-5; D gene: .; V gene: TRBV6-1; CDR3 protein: CASSERGNQPQHF; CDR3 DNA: TGTGCCAGCAGTGAAAGGGGCAATCAGCCCCAGCATTTT
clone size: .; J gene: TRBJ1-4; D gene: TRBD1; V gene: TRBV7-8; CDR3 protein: CASSGTVNEKLFF; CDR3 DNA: TGTGCCAGCAGCGGGACAGTAAATGAAAAACTGTTTTTT
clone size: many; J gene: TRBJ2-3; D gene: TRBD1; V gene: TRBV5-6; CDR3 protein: CASSLGGTGVFGTDTQYF; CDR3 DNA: TGTGCCAGCAGCTTGGGGGGGACAGGGGTTTTTGGCACAGATACGCAGTATTTT
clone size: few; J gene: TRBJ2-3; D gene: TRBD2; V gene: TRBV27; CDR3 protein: CATGLARVTDTQYF; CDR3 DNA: TGTGCCACCGGACTAGCGAGGGTCACAGATACGCAGTATTTT
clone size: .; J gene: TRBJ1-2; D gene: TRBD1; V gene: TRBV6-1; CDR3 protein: CASRPTGGRGYTF; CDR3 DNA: TGTGCCAGCAGACCTACAGGGGGCCGTGGCTACACCTTC
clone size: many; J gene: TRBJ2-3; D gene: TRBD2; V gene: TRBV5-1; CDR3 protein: CASSLEREGTDTQYF; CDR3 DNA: TGCGCCAGCAGTTTAGAGCGGGAGGGAACAGATACGCAGTATTTT
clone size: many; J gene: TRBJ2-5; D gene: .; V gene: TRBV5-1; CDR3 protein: CASSPTAAGRETQYF; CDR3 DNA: TGCGCCAGCAGCCCGACCGCGGCGGGTAGAGAGACCCAGTACTTC
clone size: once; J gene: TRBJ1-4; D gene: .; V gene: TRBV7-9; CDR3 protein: CASRLQGNEKLFF; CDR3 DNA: TGTGCCAGCAGACTACAGGGAAATGAAAAACTGTTTTTT
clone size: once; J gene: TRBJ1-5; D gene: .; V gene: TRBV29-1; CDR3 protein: CSVLQGSNQPQHF; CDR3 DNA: TGCAGCGTGCTACAGGGCAGCAATCAGCCCCAGCATTTT
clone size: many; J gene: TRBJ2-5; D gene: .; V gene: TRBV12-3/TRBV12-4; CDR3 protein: CASSFDTGKVETQYF; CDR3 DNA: TGTGCCAGCAGTTTCGATACAGGGAAGGTGGAGACCCAGTACTTC
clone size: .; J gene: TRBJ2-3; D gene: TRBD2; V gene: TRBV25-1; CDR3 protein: CASSAASGRARDTQYF; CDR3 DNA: TGTGCCAGCAGTGCGGCTAGCGGGAGGGCAAGAGATACGCAGTATTTT
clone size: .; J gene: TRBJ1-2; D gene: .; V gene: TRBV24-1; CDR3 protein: CATSDRYGYTF; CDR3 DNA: TGTGCCACCAGTGACCGTTATGGCTACACCTTC
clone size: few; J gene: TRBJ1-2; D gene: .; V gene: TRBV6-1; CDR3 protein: CASSASAEGDLHGYTF; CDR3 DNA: TGTGCCAGCAGTGCATCGGCAGAGGGAGACCTCCATGGCTACACCTTC
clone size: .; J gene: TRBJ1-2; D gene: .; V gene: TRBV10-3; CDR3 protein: CAISGTSGTYGYTF; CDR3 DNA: TGTGCCATCAGTGGAACTAGCGGAACCTATGGCTACACCTTC
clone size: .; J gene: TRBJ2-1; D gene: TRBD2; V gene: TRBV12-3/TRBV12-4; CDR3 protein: CASRNRDTYLAGVYNEQFF; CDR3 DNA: TGTGCCAGCAGGAACCGGGACACCTATCTAGCGGGAGTTTACAATGAGCAGTTCTTC
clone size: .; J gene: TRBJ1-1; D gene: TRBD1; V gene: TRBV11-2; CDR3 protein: CASSRDRSPIEAFF; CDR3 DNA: TGTGCCAGCAGCAGGGACAGAAGTCCTATTGAAGCTTTCTTT
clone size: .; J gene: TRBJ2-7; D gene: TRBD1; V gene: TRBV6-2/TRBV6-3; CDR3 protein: CASSYDAGTGGDEQYF; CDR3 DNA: TGTGCCAGCAGTTACGATGCCGGGACAGGTGGCGACGAGCAGTACTTC
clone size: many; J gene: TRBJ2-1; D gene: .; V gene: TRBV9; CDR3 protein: CASSVASTGSYNEQFF; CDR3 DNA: TGTGCCAGCAGCGTAGCCTCTACAGGGAGTTACAATGAGCAGTTCTTC
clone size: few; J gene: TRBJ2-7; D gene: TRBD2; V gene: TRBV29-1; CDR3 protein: CSVAREVGEQYF; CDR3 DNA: TGCAGCGTTGCGCGGGAGGTAGGAGAGCAGTACTTC
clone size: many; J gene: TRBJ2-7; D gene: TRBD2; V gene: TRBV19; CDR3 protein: CASSRGGASGRPLNEQYF; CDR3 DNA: TGTGCCAGTAGTAGGGGCGGGGCTAGCGGGAGACCTCTTAACGAGCAGTACTTC
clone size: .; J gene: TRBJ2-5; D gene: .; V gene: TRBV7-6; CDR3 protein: CASGLETQYF; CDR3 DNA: TGTGCCAGCGGTTTGGAGACCCAGTACTTC
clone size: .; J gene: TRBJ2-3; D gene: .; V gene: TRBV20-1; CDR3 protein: CSAEPGNTQYF; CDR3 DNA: TGCAGTGCTGAACCCGGAAATACGCAGTATTTT